The TCR beta chain described here comes from a study of metastatic and nonmetastatic thyroid tumors. Overall study context: Both malignant and benign thyroid patients supplied peripheral blood and tumor or nodule tissue samples, across which the repertoires of these patients were then compared.

The V gene end was trimmed by 3 bases and the J gene end by 1 base; junction bases not matched to a gene: 3. CDR1 is LNHDA, CDR2 SQIVND, per germline (reference sequence). This CDR3 is built from 15 residues. This clone was seen a handful of times. Its antigen is not identified. Thyroid surgery had not been preceded by any treatment in any patient. General observations from the study: In both blood and tumor samples, TCR beta diversity was reported significantly higher for malignant than benign nodules.

Original data processing: Between-group CDR3 differences, defined by clinicopathological status, yielded a distant-metastasis classifier for papillary thyroid cancer. TCRdb re-processed the PCR reads through MiXCR. It is TCRdb's table, rather than the study itself, that gives the V and J calls and clone size. The sample consists of 35,000 to 45,000 clones, about 12% of them appearing once. The sample was blood. This TCR came from a male donor with papillary thyroid cancer or a benign thyroid nodule (not recorded which). Some clones in this sample may be carry-over from other donors' samples. The chain is built from TRBV19 and TRBJ1-5; 7 bases match TRBD1. Here the CDR3 DNA reads TGTGCCAGTAGTATCACAGGGGAAAGCAATCAGCCCCAGCATTTT. Its protein product is CASSITGESNQPQHF.